This T cell receptor beta chain derives from a study of blood T cell repertoires in COVID-19. Study information: Acute and convalescent COVID-19 samples came from the United States, Italy and Spain. T cells, B-cell-depleted T cells, or PBMCs supplied cDNA or gDNA.

Trimming stripped 4 bases from V and 4 bases from J, with 29 bases between. The CDR3 is made up of 19 amino acids. Germline V gene sequence: CDR1 SGDLS, CDR2 YYNGEE. Under the authors' procedure: Reference gene primers were amplified, and this amplification served to estimate nucleated cell counts. Method: immunoSEQ multiplex PCR; TCRdb's copy keeps in-frame clones and lacks some. The DNA was the basis for D and trimming; V, J and clone size are from that table. The sample lists about 46,000 clones; around 83% were seen once. The clonotype comes from a woman aged 80 or older with acute or convalescent COVID-19. This chain joins TRBV9 and TRBJ1-2, with D possibly matching TRBD1 (5 bases). What was sequenced was peripheral blood. The DNA for the CDR3 is TGTGCCAGCAGCCCACGGTACGGGGACTCCACTTCTGTAGGCTATGGCTACACCTTC. Protein: CASSPRYGDSTSVGYGYTF. The variable domain in full, completed from reference TRBV9 and TRBJ1-2, reads DSGVTQTPKHLITATGQRVTLRCSPRSGDLSVYWYQQSLDQGLQFLIQYYNGEERAKGNILERFSAQQFPDLHSELNLSSLELGDSALYFCASSPRYGDSTSVGYGYTFGSGTRLTVV.